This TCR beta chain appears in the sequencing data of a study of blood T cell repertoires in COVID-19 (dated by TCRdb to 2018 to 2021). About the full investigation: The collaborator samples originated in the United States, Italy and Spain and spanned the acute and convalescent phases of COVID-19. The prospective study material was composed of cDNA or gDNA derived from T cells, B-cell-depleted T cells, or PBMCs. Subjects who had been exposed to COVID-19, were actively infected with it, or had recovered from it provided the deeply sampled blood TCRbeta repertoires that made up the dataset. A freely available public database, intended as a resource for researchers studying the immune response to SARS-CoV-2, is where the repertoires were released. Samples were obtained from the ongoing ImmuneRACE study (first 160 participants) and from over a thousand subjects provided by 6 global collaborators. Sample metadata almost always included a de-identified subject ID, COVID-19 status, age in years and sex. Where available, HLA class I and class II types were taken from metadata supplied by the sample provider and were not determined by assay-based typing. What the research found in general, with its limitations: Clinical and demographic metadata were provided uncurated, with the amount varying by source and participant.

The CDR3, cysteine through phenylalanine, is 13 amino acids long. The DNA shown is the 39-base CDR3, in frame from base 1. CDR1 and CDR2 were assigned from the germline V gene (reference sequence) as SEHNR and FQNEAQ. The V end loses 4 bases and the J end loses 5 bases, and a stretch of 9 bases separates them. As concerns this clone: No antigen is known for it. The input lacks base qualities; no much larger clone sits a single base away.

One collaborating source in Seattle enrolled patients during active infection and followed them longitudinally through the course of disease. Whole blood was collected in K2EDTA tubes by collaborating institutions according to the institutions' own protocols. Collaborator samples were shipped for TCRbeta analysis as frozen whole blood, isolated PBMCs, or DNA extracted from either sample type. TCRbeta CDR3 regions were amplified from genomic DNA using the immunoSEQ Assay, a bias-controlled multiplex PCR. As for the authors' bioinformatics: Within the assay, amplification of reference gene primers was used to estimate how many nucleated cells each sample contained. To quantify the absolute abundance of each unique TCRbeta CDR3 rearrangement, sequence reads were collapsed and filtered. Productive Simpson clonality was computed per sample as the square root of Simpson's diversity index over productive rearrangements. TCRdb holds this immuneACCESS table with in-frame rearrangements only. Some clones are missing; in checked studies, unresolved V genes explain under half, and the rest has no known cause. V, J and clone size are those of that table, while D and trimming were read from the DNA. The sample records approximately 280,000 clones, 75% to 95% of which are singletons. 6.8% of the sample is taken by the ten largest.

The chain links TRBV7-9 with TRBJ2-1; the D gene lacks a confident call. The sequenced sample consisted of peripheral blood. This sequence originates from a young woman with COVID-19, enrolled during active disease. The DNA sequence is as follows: TGTGCCAGCAGCTCGTGGCCAAACAATGAGCAGTTCTTC. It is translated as CASSSWPNNEQFF.